Sequencing of this T cell receptor beta chain was carried out in a study of T cells in severe cutaneous drug reactions. This CDR3 has 15 amino acids. Germline CDR1 reads LNHDA; CDR2 reads SQIVND (reference sequence). The iRepertoire multiplex PCR system with TCR subtype-specific primers built both bulk and single-cell libraries. TCRdb re-called the multiplex PCR reads; one entry per CDR3 protein, DNA not given. This table lists about 3,800 distinct CDR3 sequences. The patients sequenced had a carbamazepine-induced Stevens-Johnson syndrome or toxic epidermal necrolysis reaction. Specimen: PBMCs. This clonotype was obtained from a human donor with Stevens-Johnson syndrome, a severe cutaneous drug reaction. The chain combines TRBV19 with TRBJ2-5; the TRBD1 assignment by TCRdb is unverifiable without DNA. The CDR3 is CASSIGGHHQETQYF.